This TCR beta chain appears in the sequencing data of a study of blood T cell repertoires in COVID-19. Study overall: Spain, Italy and the United States supplied samples that represented acute and convalescent COVID-19. Sources were T cells, B-cell-depleted T cells, or PBMCs; the material itself was cDNA or gDNA.

V lost 2 bases, J lost 4 bases, and 14 bases lay in between. This CDR3 has 15 amino acids. Germline-derived CDR1 and CDR2 are MNHEY and SVGAGI. Patients of the Seattle cohort, enrolled during active infection, were followed longitudinally. In the original analysis: Amplified reference gene primers provided the basis for estimating nucleated cell counts. Libraries were prepared by immunoSEQ multiplex PCR; TCRdb keeps only in-frame clonotypes and omits some of them. V, J and clone size were drawn from that table, and D and trimming were deduced from the DNA. The sample lists 440,000 or so clones; approximately 91% were seen once.

The sample was peripheral blood. The sequence was collected from a middle-aged woman with COVID-19, enrolled during active disease. This chain connects TRBV6-5 to TRBJ2-5; a weak D match, TRBD2 (6 bases). CDR3 protein: CASSYGGTDRETQYF. CDR3 DNA sequence: TGTGCCAGCAGTTACGGGGGGACGGACCGAGAGACCCAGTACTTC.